This is a list of T cell receptor beta chains from one sample in a study of blood T cell repertoires in COVID-19. Sequencing used immunoSEQ multiplex PCR; TCRdb keeps in-frame clones, though not all of them. This sample has about 210,000 clones, with 92% found just once. Specimen: peripheral blood. The source is a man aged 30-40 years with acute or convalescent COVID-19. CDR3s include the opening cysteine and the closing phenylalanine or tryptophan. D genes are given only for firm matches. For some rows the clone size is stated as once, few or many, or as a class when expanded; others skip it.

TRBD2	TRBV29-1	TRBJ2-5	-	13	TGCAGCGCTAGCGGGCCCACCCAAGAGACCCAGTACTTC	CSASGPTQETQYF
-	TRBV5-4	TRBJ1-5	once	14	TGTGCCAGCAGCTTGGGGGGGGTCGCTCAGCCCCAGCATTTT	CASSLGGVAQPQHF
-	TRBV30	TRBJ1-2	-	17	TGTGCCTGGAGTGTAGGATCCCTTGGGGGGGACCTCTATGGCTACACCTTC	CAWSVGSLGGDLYGYTF
-	TRBV24-1	TRBJ1-2	-	15	TGTGCCACCAGTGATTTGTCGCAGGGGAAGAATGGCTACACCTTC	CATSDLSQGKNGYTF
TRBD1	TRBV25-1	TRBJ1-2	-	14	TGTGCCAGTACCGGGACAGGGAAAAGCTATGGCTACACCTTC	CASTGTGKSYGYTF
-	TRBV11-3	TRBJ1-1	once	13	TGTGCCAGCAGCTTAAGTCGGGACACTGAAGCTTTCTTT	CASSLSRDTEAFF
TRBD1	TRBV4-1	TRBJ1-2	-	17	TGCGCCAGCAGCCAAGGGCCGGGACAGGGAAGGAACTATGGCTACACCTTC	CASSQGPGQGRNYGYTF
-	TRBV3-1/TRBV3-2	TRBJ1-2	-	16	TGTGCCAGCAGCCAAGGGGAGACCTCGGCGAGCTATGGCTACACCTTC	CASSQGETSASYGYTF
TRBD2	TRBV4-1	TRBJ2-1	-	17	TGCGCCAGCAGCCAAGCTTCGGCGGCTAGCGGCTACAATGAGCAGTTCTTC	CASSQASAASGYNEQFF
-	TRBV14	TRBJ1-1	once	13	TGTGCCAGCAGCCGGACAGCAAACACTGAAGCTTTCTTT	CASSRTANTEAFF
-	TRBV5-1	TRBJ1-6	few	12	TGCGCCAGCAGCTCGTATAATTCACCCCTCCACTTT	CASSSYNSPLHF
-	TRBV5-1	TRBJ1-2	-	13	TGCGCCAGCAGCTTGGTAGGGGACTATGGCTACACCTTC	CASSLVGDYGYTF
-	TRBV28	TRBJ1-2	-	14	TGTGCCAGCAGTCCAATCGGGGAGATCTATGGCTACACCTTC	CASSPIGEIYGYTF
-	TRBV11-2	TRBJ1-1	-	10	TGTGCCAGCAGCGGGGCGAAAGCTTTCTTT	CASSGAKAFF